The present T cell receptor (beta chain) was sequenced within a study of blood T cells in healthy people across ages. Per the germline V gene, CDR1 is MNHEY and CDR2 is SVGAGI. The CDR3 length is 12 residues. The V end lost 5 bases, the J end lost 4 bases, and 9 bases lay between the germline ends. The study drew donors from healthy Caucasian individuals in Russia aged roughly 6 to 100. The authors ran a second PCR of roughly 7 to 11 cycles using a sample-barcoded 5' primer and a J-beta primer mix. TCRdb called the 5' RACE reads again in MiXCR, with one record for every CDR3 protein. The table has about 670,000 distinct CDR3 sequences, around 41% seen once.

The V call is TRBV6-5, the J call TRBJ2-7; D possibly corresponds to TRBD2 (5 bases). The sequence was collected from an older man in good health. The sequenced sample was blood. CDR3 in amino acids: CASSGETYEQYF. CDR3 nucleotide sequence: TGTGCCAGCAGTGGGGAGACTTACGAGCAGTACTTC.